The sequence of this TCR beta chain was determined in a study of technical replicates of blood from several donors. The CDR3 covers 14 residues. Trimming took off 2 bases at V and 4 bases at J, with 12 bases between the two ends. CDR1 and CDR2 (germline): GTSNPN, SVGIG (reference sequence). Clones were read by immunoSEQ multiplex PCR, and TCRdb kept only the in-frame ones, dropping some. Seen here are 55,000 to 80,000 clones, approximately 96% observed once, and the top ten hold over 0.2%. Sequencing was performed on T cells isolated from PBMCs. The chain uses TRBV30 and TRBJ1-5; D ambiguous. This receptor was obtained from a human donor in good health. Written as DNA, the CDR3 is TGTGCCTGGAGTACGCGGGGAGGGAATCAGCCCCAGCATTTT. Amino acids: CAWSTRGGNQPQHF.